This TCR beta chain was captured by sequencing in a study of blood T cells in healthy people across ages. PBMCs numbering at least 6.5 million were isolated per sample. This clonotype was counted ten times or more. Alongside a J-beta primer mix, a sample-barcoded 5' primer served in a second PCR lasting about 6 to 11 cycles. TCRdb reanalysed the 5' RACE reads using MiXCR and keeps one entry per CDR3 protein. This table has 800,000 to 950,000 distinct CDR3 sequences, 25% to 30% appearing once. J was trimmed by 6 bases and V by 2 bases; bases with no gene match: 4. Per germline, CDR1 MDHEN and CDR2 SYDVKM. The CDR3 length is 13 residues. This sample was also put to use in a study of T cells of mothers and their children. Per that study: A few healthy Caucasian mothers, along with their six children, were the donors. TCR recombination output is shaped by thymic selection similarly in related and unrelated pairs.

The chain uses TRBV28 and TRBJ2-7; TRBD1 agrees at 7 bases. Source material: blood. The sequence was obtained from a woman aged 40 to 50 in good health. The CDR3, as DNA: TGTGCCAGCAGTTTAGAACAGGGGCGCGAGCAGTACTTC. Translating it yields CASSLEQGREQYF.